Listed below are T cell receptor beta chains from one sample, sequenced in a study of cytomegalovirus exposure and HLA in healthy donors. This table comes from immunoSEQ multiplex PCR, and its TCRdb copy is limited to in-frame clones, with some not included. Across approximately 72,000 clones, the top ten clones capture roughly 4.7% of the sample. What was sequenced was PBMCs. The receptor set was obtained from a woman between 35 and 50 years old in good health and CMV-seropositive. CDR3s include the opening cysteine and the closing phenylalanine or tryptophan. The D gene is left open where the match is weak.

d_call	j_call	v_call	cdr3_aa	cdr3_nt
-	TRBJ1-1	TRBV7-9	CASSHTGLNTEAFF	TGTGCCAGCAGCCATACAGGTTTGAACACTGAAGCTTTCTTT
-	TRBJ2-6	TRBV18	CASSPLTGYSGANVLTF	TGTGCCAGCTCACCTTTGACAGGATACTCTGGGGCCAACGTCCTGACTTTC
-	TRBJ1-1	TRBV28	CASRKGGTEAFF	TGTGCCAGCAGAAAAGGAGGCACTGAAGCTTTCTTT
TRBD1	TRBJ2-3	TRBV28	CASNRDSFTDTQYF	TGTGCCAGCAACCGGGACAGCTTTACAGATACGCAGTATTTT
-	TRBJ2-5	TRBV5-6	CASSFLLLPQETQYF	TGTGCCAGCAGCTTCCTACTCCTGCCCCAAGAGACCCAGTACTTC
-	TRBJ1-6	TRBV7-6	CAAPGVRLHNSPLHF	TGTGCCGCCCCCGGGGTAAGGCTTCATAATTCACCCCTCCACTTT
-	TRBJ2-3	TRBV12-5	CASGAGNTDTQYF	TGTGCTAGTGGAGCGGGTAACACAGATACGCAGTATTTT
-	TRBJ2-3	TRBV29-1	CSVGTIATDTQYF	TGCAGCGTTGGGACAATAGCCACAGATACGCAGTATTTT
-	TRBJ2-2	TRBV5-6	CASSMTGGELFF	TGTGCCAGCAGCATGACAGGCGGGGAGCTGTTTTTT
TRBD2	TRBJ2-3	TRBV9	CASSAPGLAAIHTDTQYF	TGTGCCAGCAGCGCCCCCGGACTAGCGGCAATACACACAGATACGCAGTATTTT
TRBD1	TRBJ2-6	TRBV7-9	CASSSRTGAPSGANVLTF	TGTGCCAGCAGCTCGCGGACAGGTGCCCCCTCTGGGGCCAACGTCCTGACTTTC
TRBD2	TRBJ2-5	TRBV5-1	CASRVSGTSGQRETQYF	TGCGCCAGCAGGGTCTCCGGGACTAGCGGCCAAAGGGAGACCCAGTACTTC
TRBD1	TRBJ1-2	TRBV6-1	CASSLGQGWNYGYTF	TGTGCCAGCAGCCTGGGACAGGGGTGGAACTATGGCTACACCTTC
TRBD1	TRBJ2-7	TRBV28	CASSPWDRLTYEQYF	TGTGCCAGCAGCCCGTGGGACAGGTTGACCTACGAGCAGTACTTC
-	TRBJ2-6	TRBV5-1	CASSLAVSPSDGANVLTF	TGCGCCAGCAGCTTGGCTGTGAGCCCTAGTGACGGGGCCAACGTCCTGACTTTC
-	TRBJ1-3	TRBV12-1	CASSLVPRQTSGNTIYF	TGTGCCAGCAGCCTCGTCCCCAGGCAGACCTCTGGAAACACCATATATTTT
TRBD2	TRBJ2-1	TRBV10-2	CASSATGTSGYNEQFF	TGCGCCAGCAGTGCTACCGGGACTAGCGGATACAATGAGCAGTTCTTC
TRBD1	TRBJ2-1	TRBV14	CASSYRTGGSYNEQFF	TGTGCCAGCAGCTACCGGACAGGGGGCTCCTACAATGAGCAGTTCTTC
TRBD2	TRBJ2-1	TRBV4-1	CASSSSSGGDNEQFF	TGTGCCAGCAGCTCTTCTAGCGGGGGGGACAATGAGCAGTTCTTC
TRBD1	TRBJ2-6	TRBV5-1	CASRDSSGANVLTF	TGCGCCAGCCGGGACAGCTCTGGGGCCAACGTCCTGACTTTC
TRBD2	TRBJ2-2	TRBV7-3	CASSPLLGTSGRVGGELFF	TGTGCCAGCAGCCCCTTGCTAGGGACTAGCGGGAGAGTCGGCGGGGAGCTGTTTTTT
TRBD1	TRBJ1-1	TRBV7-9	CASRRTGDTEAFF	TGTGCCAGCAGACGGACAGGGGACACTGAAGCTTTCTTT
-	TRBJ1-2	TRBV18	CASSPRDSTLGGYTF	TGTGCCAGCTCACCCCGGGACTCAACTCTGGGTGGCTACACCTTC
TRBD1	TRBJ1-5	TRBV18	CASSPSDRGNQPQHF	TGTGCCAGCTCACCATCGGACAGGGGTAATCAGCCCCAGCATTTT
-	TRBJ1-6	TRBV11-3	CASSHLVPHPGLYNSPLHF	TGTGCCAGCAGCCACTTGGTCCCTCATCCGGGACTCTATAATTCACCCCTCCACTTT
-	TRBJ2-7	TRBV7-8	CASSSREGVTYEQYF	TGTGCCAGCAGCTCCCGCGAGGGGGTGACCTACGAGCAGTACTTC
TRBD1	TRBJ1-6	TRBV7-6	CASSLADRGYNSPLHF	TGTGCCAGCAGCTTAGCCGACAGGGGGTATAATTCACCCCTCCACTTT
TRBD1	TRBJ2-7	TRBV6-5	CASSRDSYEQYF	TGTGCCAGCAGTCGGGACAGCTACGAGCAGTACTTC
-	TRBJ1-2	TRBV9	CASSPGAYGYTF	TGTGCCAGCAGCCCCGGAGCCTATGGCTACACCTTC
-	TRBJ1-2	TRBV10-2	CASSESTYGYTF	TGCGCCAGCAGTGAGTCTACTTATGGCTACACCTTC
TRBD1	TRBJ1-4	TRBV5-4	CASSVPKTGTADEKLFF	TGTGCCAGCAGCGTACCGAAAACCGGGACAGCCGATGAAAAACTGTTTTTT
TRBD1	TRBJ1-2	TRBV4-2	CASSQEGTGVHGYTF	TGTGCCAGCAGCCAAGAAGGGACAGGGGTTCATGGCTACACCTTC
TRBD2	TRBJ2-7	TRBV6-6	CASRTSGSHHEQYF	TGTGCCAGCAGGACTAGCGGGAGTCATCACGAGCAGTACTTC
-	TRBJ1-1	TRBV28	CASSPRNTEAFF	TGTGCCAGCAGCCCCAGAAACACTGAAGCTTTCTTT
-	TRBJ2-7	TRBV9	CASSVGAGDYEQYF	TGTGCCAGCAGCGTAGGGGCAGGGGACTACGAGCAGTACTTC
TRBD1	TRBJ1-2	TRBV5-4	CASSLGGGEGGYTF	TGTGCCAGCAGCTTGGGAGGGGGCGAAGGTGGCTACACCTTC
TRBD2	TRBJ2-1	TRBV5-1	CASSFPADGTSGYNEQFF	TGCGCCAGCAGCTTTCCCGCCGACGGGACTAGCGGCTACAATGAGCAGTTCTTC
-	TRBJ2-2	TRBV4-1	CASSQESGVSTGELFF	TGCGCCAGCAGCCAAGAGTCGGGAGTGAGCACCGGGGAGCTGTTTTTT
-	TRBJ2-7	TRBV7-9	CASSPVGTLSYEQYF	TGTGCCAGCAGCCCCGTTGGGACACTCTCCTACGAGCAGTACTTC
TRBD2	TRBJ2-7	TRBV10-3	CAIGEGLATTYEQYF	TGTGCCATCGGGGAGGGACTAGCTACGACCTACGAGCAGTACTTC
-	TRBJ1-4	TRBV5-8	CASSLGSGSNEKLFF	TGTGCCAGCAGCTTGGGTTCAGGGTCAAATGAAAAACTGTTTTTT
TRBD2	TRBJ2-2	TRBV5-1	CASSLGGLAAGTGELFF	TGCGCCAGCAGCTTGGGGGGACTAGCGGCCGGGACCGGGGAGCTGTTTTTT
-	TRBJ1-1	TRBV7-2	CASSLAGLPNTEAFF	TGTGCCAGCAGCTTAGCCGGACTGCCGAACACTGAAGCTTTCTTT
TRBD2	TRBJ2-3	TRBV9	CASSPGTSNRWDTQYF	TGTGCCAGCAGCCCAGGGACTAGCAATAGATGGGATACGCAGTATTTT
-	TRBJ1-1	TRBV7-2	CASSFYRAGDTEAFF	TGTGCCAGCAGCTTTTACAGGGCGGGGGACACTGAAGCTTTCTTT
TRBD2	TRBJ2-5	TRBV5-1	CASSGGLAGGAQTQYF	TGCGCCAGCAGCGGGGGACTAGCGGGGGGCGCACAGACCCAGTACTTC
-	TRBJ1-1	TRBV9	CASSEQGGDTEAFF	TGTGCCAGCAGCGAACAGGGAGGGGACACTGAAGCTTTCTTT
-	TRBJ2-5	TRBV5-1	CASRIQGRETQYF	TGCGCCAGCAGGATACAGGGAAGAGAGACCCAGTACTTC
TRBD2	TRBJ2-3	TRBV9	CASSGRAGVRTDTQYF	TGTGCCAGCAGCGGACGGGCGGGAGTCCGCACAGATACGCAGTATTTT
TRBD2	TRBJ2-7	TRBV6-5	CASSVGAGGGKVQYF	TGTGCCAGCAGTGTCGGGGCGGGCGGGGGGAAGGTGCAGTACTTC
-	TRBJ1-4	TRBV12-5	CASGPGQGQEKLFF	TGTGCTAGTGGTCCCGGTCAGGGCCAGGAAAAACTGTTTTTT
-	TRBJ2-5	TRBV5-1	CASSKQRQETQYF	TGCGCCAGCAGCAAACAGAGACAAGAGACCCAGTACTTC